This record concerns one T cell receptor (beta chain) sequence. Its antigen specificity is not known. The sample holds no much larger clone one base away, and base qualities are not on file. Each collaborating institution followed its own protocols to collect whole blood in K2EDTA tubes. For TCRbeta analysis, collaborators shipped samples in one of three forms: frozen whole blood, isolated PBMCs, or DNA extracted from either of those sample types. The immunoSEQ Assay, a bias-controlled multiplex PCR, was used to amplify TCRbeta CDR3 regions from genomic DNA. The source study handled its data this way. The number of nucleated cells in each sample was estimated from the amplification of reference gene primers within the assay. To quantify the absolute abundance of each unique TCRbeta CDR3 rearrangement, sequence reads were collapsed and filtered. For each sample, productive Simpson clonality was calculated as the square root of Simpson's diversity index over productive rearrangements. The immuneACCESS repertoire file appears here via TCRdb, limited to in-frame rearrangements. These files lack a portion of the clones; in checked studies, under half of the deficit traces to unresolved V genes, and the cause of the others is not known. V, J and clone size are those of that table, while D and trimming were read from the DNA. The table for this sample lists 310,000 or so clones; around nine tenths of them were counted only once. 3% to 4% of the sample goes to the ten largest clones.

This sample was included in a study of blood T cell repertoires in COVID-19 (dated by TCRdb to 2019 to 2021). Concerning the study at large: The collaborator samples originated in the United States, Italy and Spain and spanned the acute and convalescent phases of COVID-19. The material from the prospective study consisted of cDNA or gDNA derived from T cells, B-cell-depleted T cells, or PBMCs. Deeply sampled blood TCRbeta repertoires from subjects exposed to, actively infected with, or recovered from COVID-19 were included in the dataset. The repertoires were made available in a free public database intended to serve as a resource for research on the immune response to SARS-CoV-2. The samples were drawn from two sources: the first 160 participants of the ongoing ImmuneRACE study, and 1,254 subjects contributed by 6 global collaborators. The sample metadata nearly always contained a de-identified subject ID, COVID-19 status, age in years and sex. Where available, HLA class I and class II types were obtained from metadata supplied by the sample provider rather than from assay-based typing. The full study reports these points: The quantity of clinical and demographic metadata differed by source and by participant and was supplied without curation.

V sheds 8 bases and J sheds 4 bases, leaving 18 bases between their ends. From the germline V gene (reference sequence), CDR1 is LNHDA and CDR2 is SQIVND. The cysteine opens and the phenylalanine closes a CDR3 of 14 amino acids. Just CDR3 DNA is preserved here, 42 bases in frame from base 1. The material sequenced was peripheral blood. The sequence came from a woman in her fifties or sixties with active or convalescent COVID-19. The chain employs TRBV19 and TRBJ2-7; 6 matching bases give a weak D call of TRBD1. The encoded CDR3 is CASSDRLGSYEQYF. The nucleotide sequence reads TGTGCCAGTTCCGACAGGCTCGGGTCTTACGAGCAGTACTTC.